This TCR beta chain was documented in a study of blood T cell repertoires in COVID-19. Study context: Sample material is recorded as cDNA or gDNA derived from T cells, B-cell-depleted T cells, or PBMCs.

Measured with immunoSEQ multiplex PCR; TCRdb has only the in-frame clones, and not every one. The sample lists about 120,000 clones; around four fifths were seen once. The CDR3 contains 15 residues. Unmatched junction bases numbered 3, after V lost 3 bases and J lost 1 base. Germline CDR1 reads SGHDT; CDR2 reads YYEEEE. Sequences were obtained from peripheral blood. V usage is TRBV5-6 and J usage is TRBJ2-5, with 10 bases matching TRBD2. The receptor's source is a human donor in a cohort sampled during active COVID-19. This CDR3 is CASSSLAGVQETQYF. Here the CDR3 DNA reads TGTGCCAGCAGCTCCCTAGCGGGAGTCCAAGAGACCCAGTACTTC. Based on the CDR3 plus reference TRBV5-6 and TRBJ2-5, the full variable domain is DAGVTQSPTHLIKTRGQQVTLRCSPKSGHDTVSWYQQALGQGPQFIFQYYEEEERQRGNFPDRFSGHQFPNYSSELNVNALLLGDSALYLCASSSLAGVQETQYFGPGTRLLVL.